This T cell receptor (beta chain) was retrieved from a study of OX40 agonist ivuxolimab in advanced cancers. Study-wide context: Ivuxolimab, an agonistic anti-OX40 (CD134) antibody, was given to patients. The group had a mean age of around 60 years, ranged from 23 to 79, and was 80% to 85% male.

Measured with immunoSEQ multiplex PCR; TCRdb has only the in-frame clones, and not every one. Among around 20,000 clones listed, 86% were seen once. This clone came up a few times. Germline loops: CDR1 MNHEY, CDR2 SMNVEV (reference sequence). V was cut by 2 bases and J by 1 base, with 5 bases left in between. The CDR3 spans 14 residues. At baseline, cycle 4 day 1, and cycle 7 day 1, blood was sampled. Here the sequenced sample was CD4+ or CD8+ T cells sorted from blood, taken in a trial of the OX40 agonist ivuxolimab. V usage is TRBV27 and J usage is TRBJ2-2; D remains unclear. The clonotype comes from an adult with an advanced solid tumor such as melanoma, head and neck, liver or kidney cancer. The CDR3 region has the DNA TGTGCCAGCAGTTTAGACCTGAACACCGGGGAGCTGTTTTTT. This gives the protein CASSLDLNTGELFF.